The source of this T cell receptor (beta chain) is a study of blood T cell repertoires in COVID-19. This table comes from immunoSEQ multiplex PCR, and its TCRdb copy is limited to in-frame clones, with some not included. The data show about 280,000 clones, 85% seen once. The V end was cut by 1 base, the J end by 5 bases, with 8 bases between. Germline lookup yields CDR1 SGHVS and CDR2 FQNEAQ. The CDR3 totals 13 residues. What was sequenced was PBMCs or T cells enriched from blood (not recorded which). The sequence was obtained from a woman between 45 and 65 years old who had recovered from COVID-19. The chain uses TRBV7-8 and TRBJ2-5; D gene uncertain. This chain's CDR3 is CASSLVQRETQYF. For the CDR3, the DNA is TGTGCCAGCAGCTTAGTCCAGAGGGAGACCCAGTACTTC.